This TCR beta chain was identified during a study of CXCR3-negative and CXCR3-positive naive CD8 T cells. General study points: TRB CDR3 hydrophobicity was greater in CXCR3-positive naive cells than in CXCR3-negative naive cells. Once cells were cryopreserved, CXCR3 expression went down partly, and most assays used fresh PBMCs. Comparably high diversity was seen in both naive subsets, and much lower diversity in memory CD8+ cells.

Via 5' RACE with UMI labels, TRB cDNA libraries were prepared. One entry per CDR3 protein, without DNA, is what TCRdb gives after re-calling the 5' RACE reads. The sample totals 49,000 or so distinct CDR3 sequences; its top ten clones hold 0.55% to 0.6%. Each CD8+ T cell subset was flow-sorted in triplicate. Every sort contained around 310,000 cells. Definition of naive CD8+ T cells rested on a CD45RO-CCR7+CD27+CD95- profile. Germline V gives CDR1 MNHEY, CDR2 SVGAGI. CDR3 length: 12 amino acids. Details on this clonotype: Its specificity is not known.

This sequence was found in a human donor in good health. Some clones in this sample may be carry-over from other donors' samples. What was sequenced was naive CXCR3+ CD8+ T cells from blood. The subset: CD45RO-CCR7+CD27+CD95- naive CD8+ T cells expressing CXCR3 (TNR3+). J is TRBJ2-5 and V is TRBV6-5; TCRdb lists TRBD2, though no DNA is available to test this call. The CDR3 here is CASLRPGETQYF.